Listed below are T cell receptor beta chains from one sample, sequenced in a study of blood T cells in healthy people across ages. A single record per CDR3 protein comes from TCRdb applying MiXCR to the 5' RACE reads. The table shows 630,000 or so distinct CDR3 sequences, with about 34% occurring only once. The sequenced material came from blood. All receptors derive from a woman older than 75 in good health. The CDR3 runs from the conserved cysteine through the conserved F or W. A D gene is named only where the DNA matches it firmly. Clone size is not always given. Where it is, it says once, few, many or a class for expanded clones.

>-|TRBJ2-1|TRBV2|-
TGTGCCAGCAGTGTAGGGAGCGCCTCCTACAATGAGCAGTTCTTC
CASSVGSASYNEQFF
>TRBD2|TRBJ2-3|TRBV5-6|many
TGTGCCAGCGGGACTAGCGGGGGCACAGATACGCAGTATTTT
CASGTSGGTDTQYF
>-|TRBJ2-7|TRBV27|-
TGTGCCAGCAGTTCCAGTCCTAACCGTCCTAACGAGCAGTACTTC
CASSSSPNRPNEQYF
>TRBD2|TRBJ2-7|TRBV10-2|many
TGCGCCAGCAGAGGACTAGCGGGGGGCGAGCAGTACTTC
CASRGLAGGEQYF
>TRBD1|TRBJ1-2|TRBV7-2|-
TGTGCCAGCAACCGCCCGGGGACAGGTGATGGCTACACCTTC
CASNRPGTGDGYTF
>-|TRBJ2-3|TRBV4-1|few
TGCGCCAGCAGCCAAGAAATCCCAGTTCTTAGCACAGATACGCAGTATTTT
CASSQEIPVLSTDTQYF
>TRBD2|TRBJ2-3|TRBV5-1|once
TGCGCCAGCAGCCCGGCGTCTAGCGGTACAGATACGCAGTATTTT
CASSPASSGTDTQYF
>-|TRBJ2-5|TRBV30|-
TGTGCCTGGAGTGTATTCGGGGAGCTTGGGGAGACCCAGTACTTC
CAWSVFGELGETQYF
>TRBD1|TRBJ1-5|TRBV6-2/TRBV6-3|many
TGTGCCAGCAGCATCGGACAGGCTGGGCAGCCCCAGCATTTT
CASSIGQAGQPQHF
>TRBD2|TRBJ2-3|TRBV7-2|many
TGTGCCAGCAGCGTAAGCGGGGCGGGGGGCACAGATACGCAGTATTTT
CASSVSGAGGTDTQYF
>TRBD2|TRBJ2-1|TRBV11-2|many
TGTGCCAGCAGCTTTCTAGCGGGGGGCTTCAATGAGCAGTTCTTC
CASSFLAGGFNEQFF
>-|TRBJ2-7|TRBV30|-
TGTGCCAGGAGTGTGAGGGACGAGCAGTACTTC
CARSVRDEQYF
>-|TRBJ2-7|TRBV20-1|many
TGCAGTGCTAGCAGTTCTGGGGGACGGTGGACCTACGAGCAGTACTTC
CSASSSGGRWTYEQYF
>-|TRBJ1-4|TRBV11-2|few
TGTGCCAGCACCCAAAGGGGGGAAAAACTGTTTTTT
CASTQRGEKLFF
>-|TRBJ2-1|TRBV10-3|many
TGTGCCATCAGTGGGAGAGACGATGAGCAGTTCTTC
CAISGRDDEQFF
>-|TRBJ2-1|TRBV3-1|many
TGTGCCAGCAGCCTGCTGGAGCGGCCCTACAATGAGCAGTTCTTC
CASSLLERPYNEQFF
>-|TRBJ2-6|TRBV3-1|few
TGTGCCACCGGGCGAGGGGCTGGGGCCAACGTCCTGACTTTC
CATGRGAGANVLTF
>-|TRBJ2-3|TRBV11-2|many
TGTGCCAGCAGCTTACAGCGGGCCACAGATACGCAGTATTTT
CASSLQRATDTQYF
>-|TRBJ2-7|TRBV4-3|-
TGCGCCAGCAGCCAAGACCCGGGGGACTGGGGGTACGAGCAGTACTTC
CASSQDPGDWGYEQYF
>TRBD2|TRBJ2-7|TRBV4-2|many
TGTGCCAGCAGCCCAAACCCTAGCGGGGGCTCATACGAGCAGTACTTC
CASSPNPSGGSYEQYF
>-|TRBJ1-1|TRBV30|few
TGTGGCTGGAAGTCGGACGGGATGAACACTGAAGCTTTCTTT
CGWKSDGMNTEAFF
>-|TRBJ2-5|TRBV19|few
TGTGCCAGTAGCCCCGGGGGCGCAATAGAGACCCAGTACTTC
CASSPGGAIETQYF
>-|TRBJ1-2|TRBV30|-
TGTGCCTGGAGTGTACTCACGGGGGCGCGGTATGGCTACACCTTC
CAWSVLTGARYGYTF
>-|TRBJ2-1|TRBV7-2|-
TGTGCCAGCAGCTTAGCTTTCGGGGCCACCTACAATGAGCAGTTCTTC
CASSLAFGATYNEQFF
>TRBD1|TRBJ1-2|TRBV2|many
TGTGCCAGCTCCGCGGGGTCAGGGGGCTATGGCTACACCTTC
CASSAGSGGYGYTF
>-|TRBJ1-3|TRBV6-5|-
TGTGCCAGCAGTTACCTGGCAGCCTCTGGAAACACCATATATTTT
CASSYLAASGNTIYF
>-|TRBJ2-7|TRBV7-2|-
TGTGCCAGCAGCTTTGCCGGGACATTGGGGGACGAGCAGTACTTC
CASSFAGTLGDEQYF
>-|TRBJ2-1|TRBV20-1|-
TGCAGTGCTATTTACAATGAGCAGTTCTTC
CSAIYNEQFF
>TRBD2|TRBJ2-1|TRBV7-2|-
TGTGCCAGCAGGACTCCGGGACTAGCGGGGGGGCTTTATGAGCAGTTCTTC
CASRTPGLAGGLYEQFF
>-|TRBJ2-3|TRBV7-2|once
TGTGCCAGCAGCTTAGAATCAGGGGCGTCACCAGATACGCAGTATTTT
CASSLESGASPDTQYF
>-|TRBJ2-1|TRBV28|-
TGTGCCAGCAGTTTTGGGCGGGATGGGTACAATGAGCAGTTCTTC
CASSFGRDGYNEQFF
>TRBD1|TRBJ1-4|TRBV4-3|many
TGCGCCAGCAGCCCGGGACAGAGTAATGAAAAACTGTTTTTT
CASSPGQSNEKLFF
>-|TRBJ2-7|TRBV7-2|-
TGTGCCAGCAGCTTAGGAGGTCGGAATGAGCAGTACTTC
CASSLGGRNEQYF
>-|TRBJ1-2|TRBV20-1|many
TGCAGTGTACAGGGAGATAGAAACTATGGCTACACCTTC
CSVQGDRNYGYTF
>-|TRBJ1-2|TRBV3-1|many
TGTGCCAGCAGCCCCCTAGGATCCGGCACGCGGGGCTACACCTTC
CASSPLGSGTRGYTF
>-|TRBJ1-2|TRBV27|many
TGTGCCAGCAGCCTATATCAGAATCACTATGACTACACCTTC
CASSLYQNHYDYTF
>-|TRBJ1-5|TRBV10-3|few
TGTGCCATCAGTGAGTCGAGTCAGACGAACCAGCCCCAGCATTTT
CAISESSQTNQPQHF
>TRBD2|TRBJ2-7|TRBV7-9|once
TGTGCCAGCAGCCAAACCGCGGGACTAACAACTTACGAGCAGTACTTC
CASSQTAGLTTYEQYF
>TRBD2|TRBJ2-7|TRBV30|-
TGTGCCTGGAGAGACGGGGGGACCCTCTACGAGCAGTACTTC
CAWRDGGTLYEQYF
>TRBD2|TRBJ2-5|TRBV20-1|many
TGCAGTGCTAACCGACTAGCGGGACAAGAGACCCAGTACTTC
CSANRLAGQETQYF
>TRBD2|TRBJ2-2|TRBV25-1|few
TGTGCCAGCAGTGATGCGGGGGGGCCTGGCGGGGAGCTGTTTTTT
CASSDAGGPGGELFF
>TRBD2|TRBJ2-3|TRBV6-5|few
TGTGCCAGCAGCCCCACTAGCGAAGCAGATACGCAGTATTTT
CASSPTSEADTQYF
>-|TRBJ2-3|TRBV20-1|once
TGCAGTGCTAGGGCCCGGAACACAGATACGCAGTATTTT
CSARARNTDTQYF
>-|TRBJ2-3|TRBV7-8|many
TGTGCCAGCAGCTTAGCCCCCGCAGATACGCAGTATTTT
CASSLAPADTQYF
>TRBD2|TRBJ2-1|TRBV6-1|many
TGTGCCAGCAGTGAAAGGAGCGGGGGCTACAATGAGCAGTTCTTC
CASSERSGGYNEQFF
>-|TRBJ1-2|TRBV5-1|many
TGCGCCAGCAGCTTGGACCGGGCTAGCTACACCTTC
CASSLDRASYTF